This passage covers 18 T cell receptor beta chains from one sample sequenced in a study of T cell repertoires in cytomegalovirus infection (dated by TCRdb to 2018 to 2020). Sequencing was performed on an Illumina HiSeq 1500. TCRdb itself trimmed the public reads at Q25 with fastp, ran MiXCR and retained productive beta chains. Entries that share a CDR3 protein sequence are merged under the most common genes and DNA. The sample data list fewer than 300,000 distinct CDR3 sequences, and about 23% of these were observed just once. The ten largest clones capture approximately 13% of the sample. The sample comprised PBMCs. The receptors stem from a human donor in good health (CMV status not recorded). Some clones in this sample may be carry-over from other donors' samples.

The gene calls are TRBV29-1 and TRBJ2-5, with 9 bases aligning to TRBD2. J lost 4 bases, V lost 4 bases, and 1 base had no gene match. Looked up from germline, CDR1 is SQVTM and CDR2 is ANQGSEA. The CDR3 totals 12 residues. The CDR3: CSVVSGGETQYF. The CDR3 bases are TGCAGCGTTGTTAGCGGGGGAGAGACCCAGTACTTC.

The sample holds a few counts of this clonotype. This chain uses TRBV7-2 with TRBJ1-2, with D hard to call. The CDR3 spans 15 residues. V was pared by 3 bases and J by 3 bases, with 14 bases between. Germline V gene lookup returns CDR1 SGHTA and CDR2 FQGNSA. CDR3 sequence (DNA): TGTGCCAGCAGCTTGTGGGGAATGTTGGACTATGGCTACACCTTC. Protein product: CASSLWGMLDYGYTF.

The genes are TRBV29-1 and TRBJ2-7; maybe TRBD1 (5 bases). Deletions cut 4 bases from V and 4 bases from J, with 14 bases between. The CDR3 has 13 residues. Germline assignment: CDR1 SQVTM and CDR2 ANQGSEA. The CDR3 sequence: CSVVQGIKYEQYF. In DNA form, the CDR3 reads TGCAGCGTTGTTCAGGGAATTAAGTACGAGCAGTACTTC.

This chain joins TRBV28 and TRBJ2-1, with D maybe TRBD1 (6 bases). V gave up 5 bases and J gave up 8 bases, with 13 bases separating them. The length of the CDR3 is 13 residues. Germline V gives CDR1 MDHEN, CDR2 SYDVKM. CDR3 loop: CASSMDSPDEQFF. CDR3 nucleotides: TGTGCCAGCAGTATGGACAGTCCGGATGAGCAGTTCTTC.

The chain has TRBV11-2 and TRBJ2-1; D remains ambiguous. Germline V CDR1 and CDR2: SGHAT, FQNNGV. The V gene lost 1 base and the J gene lost 13 bases, with 14 bases spanning the gap. The CDR3 covers 13 residues. CDR3 sequence: CASSLVTAMDQFF. CDR3 bases: TGTGCCAGCAGCTTAGTTACAGCAATGGATCAGTTCTTC.

The chain has TRBV15 and TRBJ2-1, with D hard to call. Germline V gene lookup returns CDR1 LNHNV and CDR2 YYDKDF (reference sequence). The CDR3 loop spans 12 amino acids. V lost 6 bases and J lost 6, with 9 bases in between. The CDR3 region has the DNA TGTGCCACCAGGGAAATGGGCAATGAGCAGTTCTTC. Its translation is CATREMGNEQFF.

Points on this clonotype: The junction departs from the called germline gene at one end, perhaps through a read error. The CDR3 sequence is CASSVTSFSYNEQFF. The CDR3, as DNA: TGTGCTAGCAGCGTCACTAGCTTTTCCTACAATGAGCAGTTCTTC. V gene TRBV7-6 combines with J gene TRBJ2-1; tentatively, D is TRBD2 (6 bases). The V gene's germline CDR1 is SGHVS and CDR2 FNYEAQ. The CDR3 totals 15 residues.

The CDR3 loop reads CASGRDRATEAFF. The CDR3, as DNA: TGTGCCAGCGGGCGGGACAGGGCCACTGAAGCTTTCTTT. The gene calls are TRBV2 and TRBJ1-1; 9 nucleotides match TRBD1. CDR3 length: 13 amino acids. CDR1 and CDR2 (germline): SNHLY, FYNNEI. Trimming at V came to 8 bases and at J to 4 bases, leaving 5 bases not matched to a gene.

J is TRBJ1-1 and V is TRBV3-1; D not certain. Looked up from germline, CDR1 is LGHDT and CDR2 is YNNKEL (reference sequence). This CDR3 has 14 amino acids. Deletions cut 2 bases from V and 0 bases from J, with 7 bases between. As DNA, the CDR3 is TGTGCCAGCAGCCAACGAGCCATGAACACTGAAGCTTTCTTT. Its translation is CASSQRAMNTEAFF.

This clonotype has only a few counts. This chain uses TRBV24-1 with TRBJ2-5; D perhaps matches TRBD1 (6 bases). CDR3 length: 15 residues. Germline loops: CDR1 KGHDR, CDR2 SFDVKD. V lost 1 base and J 5 bases, leaving 13 bases between the germline ends. The CDR3 DNA is TGTGCCACCAGTGATTTTTTAGCAGGGGCGGAGACCCAGTACTTC. Protein product: CATSDFLAGAETQYF.

This clonotype came up many times. The chain's CDR3 is CASSLTGVNEKLFF. DNA of the CDR3: TGTGCCAGCAGCCTGACAGGGGTGAATGAAAAACTGTTTTTT. The chain combines TRBV28 with TRBJ1-4; 8 bases fit TRBD1. The CDR3 sequence is 14 residues long. Per the germline V gene, CDR1 is MDHEN and CDR2 is SYDVKM. The J segment lost 5 bases and the V segment lost 6 bases, leaving 5 bases of the junction unmatched.

The chain links TRBV7-2 to TRBJ2-1, with unresolved D. TRBJ2-7 matches the DNA end more closely, so the J call is doubtful. The CDR3 has 13 residues. CDR1 and CDR2 (germline): SGHTA, FQGNSA. CDR3 in amino acids: CASSSTEYNEQYF. The DNA for the CDR3 is TGTGCCAGCAGCTCCACGGAATACAATGAGCAGTACTTC.

The table lists this clonotype with a few counts. CDR3 sequence: CAISDTGAPQETQYF. The CDR3 coding sequence is TGTGCCATCAGTGATACAGGGGCTCCCCAAGAGACCCAGTACTTC. The V gene is TRBV10-3, the J gene TRBJ2-5, with 7 nucleotides matching TRBD1. Per germline, CDR1 ENHRY and CDR2 SYGVKD. CDR3 length: 15 amino acids. Trimming at V came to 3 bases and at J to 1 base, leaving 5 bases not matched to a gene.

This clonotype was observed a few times. This chain connects TRBV25-1 to TRBJ2-1; 10 nucleotides align to TRBD1. Trimming at V came to 6 bases and at J to 7 bases, leaving 6 bases not matched to a gene. Germline assignment: CDR1 MGHDK and CDR2 SYGVNS. This CDR3 is 14 amino acids long. The CDR3 protein is CASRRQGAGNEQFF. In nucleotides, the CDR3 is TGTGCCAGCAGGAGACAGGGGGCTGGGAATGAGCAGTTCTTC.

This chain connects TRBV5-1 to TRBJ1-1, with TRBD1 identical over 10 bases. The CDR3 covers 14 residues. CDR1 is SGHRS, CDR2 YFSETQ, per germline. Germline trimming cut 4 bases from V and 11 bases from J; bases unmatched to any gene: 11. The CDR3 nucleotides read TGCGCCAGCAGCCTTGACAGGGGGCGGTTGGAGGCTTTCTTT. It encodes CASSLDRGRLEAFF.

This clonotype was counted only a few times. The chain couples TRBV29-1 to TRBJ1-1; tentative D call: TRBD1 (5 bases). Trimming took 3 bases from V and 11 from J, leaving 10 bases between them. The CDR3 is 10 residues long. Germline values: CDR1 SQVTM, CDR2 ANQGSEA. The CDR3 protein is CSVEEGRAFF. As DNA, the CDR3 is TGCAGCGTTGAGGAGGGACGGGCTTTCTTT.

This clonotype has more than one count but fewer than ten. V is TRBV2 and J is TRBJ2-3, with 8 bases matching TRBD2. V gave up 8 bases and J gave up 1 base; unmatched junction bases: 8. The germline V gene has CDR1 SNHLY and CDR2 FYNNEI. The length of the CDR3 is 15 residues. The CDR3, as DNA: TGTGCCAGCGGGGCCCTGACTAGCGGCACAGATACGCAGTATTTT. The encoded protein is CASGALTSGTDTQYF.

J is TRBJ2-7 and V is TRBV2; 8 bases map to TRBD1. CDR1 SNHLY and CDR2 FYNNEI come from the germline V gene. V trimming: 4 bases; J trimming: 6 bases; junction bases outside the gene matches: 2. CDR3 length equals 12 residues. For the CDR3, the DNA is TGTGCCAGCAGTGCAGGGGGCTCCGAGCAGTACTTC. Amino acid sequence: CASSAGGSEQYF.